This entry lists 26 T cell receptor beta chains sequenced from one sample in a study of cytomegalovirus exposure and HLA in healthy donors. 13 Jbeta primers and 60 Vbeta primers were used for the PCR. Sequencing used immunoSEQ multiplex PCR; TCRdb keeps in-frame clones, though not all of them. The table shows approximately 180,000 clones, with more than 70% occurring only once. Material: PBMCs. All receptors derive from a woman in her thirties or forties in good health and CMV-seronegative.

The rearrangement uses TRBV25-1 and TRBJ1-2; TRBD1 matches 9 bases. The V gene's germline CDR1 is MGHDK and CDR2 SYGVNS. This CDR3 spans 16 amino acids. V lost 3 bases and J lost 6; bases outside the gene matches: 11. Here the CDR3 DNA reads TGTGCCAGCAGTGACAACAGGGGGCTGGTTGGTGATGGCTACACCTTC. Translation: CASSDNRGLVGDGYTF.

The chain carries TRBV28 and TRBJ1-2, with D possibly matching TRBD1 (6 bases). The CDR3 length is 13 residues. CDR1 and CDR2 from the germline V gene are MDHEN and SYDVKM. The V end lost 6 bases, the J end lost 7 bases, and 15 bases lay between the germline ends. The CDR3 protein is CASRPPGAPGYTF. The CDR3 DNA reads as TGTGCCAGCAGGCCCCCAGGGGCTCCTGGCTACACCTTC.

This clone appeared a single time. J is TRBJ1-2 and V is TRBV29-1, with D possibly being TRBD1 (5 bases). V was trimmed by 6 bases and J by 5 bases, leaving 16 bases between them. This CDR3 is built from 13 residues. Looked up from germline, CDR1 is SQVTM and CDR2 is ANQGSEA. CDR3: CSVPLQETYGYTF. The CDR3 DNA is TGCAGCGTCCCTTTACAGGAGACATATGGCTACACCTTC.

This clone was picked up a small number of times. The chain uses TRBV15 and TRBJ2-5; TRBD2 might be the D (6 bases). The CDR3 loop spans 13 amino acids. V was pared by 5 bases and J by 5 bases, with 12 bases between. Germline CDR1 LNHNV, CDR2 YYDKDF (reference sequence). CDR3 bases: TGTGCCACCAGCGGGACTCCCGGCGAGACCCAGTACTTC. Translating gives CATSGTPGETQYF.

This chain uses TRBV6-5 with TRBJ1-1, with D possibly being TRBD1 (5 bases). The V gene lost 5 bases and the J gene lost 8 bases, with 15 bases spanning the gap. The CDR3 sequence is 13 residues long. Germline V gives CDR1 MNHEY, CDR2 SVGAGI. The CDR3 DNA is TGTGCCAGCAGTACCCGGGGGAAGGGGGAAGCTTTCTTT. Its protein product is CASSTRGKGEAFF.

This chain connects TRBV11-2 to TRBJ1-2; 8 bases match TRBD1. Germline assignment: CDR1 SGHAT and CDR2 FQNNGV. J lost 2 bases, V lost 6 bases, and 5 bases had no gene match. The CDR3 runs 14 residues. CDR3 bases: TGTGCCAGCAGTACTTGGACAGGGAACTATGGCTACACCTTC. It yields the protein CASSTWTGNYGYTF.

The chain joins TRBV6-5 to TRBJ2-7, with 8 positions matching TRBD1. The CDR3 runs to 14 residues. Germline-derived CDR1 and CDR2 are MNHEY and SVGAGI. Trimming removed 6 bases from V and 3 bases from J; junction bases left unmatched: 7. CDR3 sequence reads: CASSPGTGLYEQYF. The CDR3, as DNA: TGTGCCAGCAGCCCCGGGACAGGCCTCTACGAGCAGTACTTC.

This sequence joins TRBV6-1 and TRBJ2-3; a weak D match, TRBD1 (6 bases). CDR3 length equals 15 residues. V lost 6 bases and J lost 0, with 13 bases in between. Per the germline V gene, CDR1 is MNHNS and CDR2 is SASEGT. The CDR3: CASSQQGSSTDTQYF. The CDR3 nucleotides are TGTGCCAGCAGCCAACAGGGAAGTAGCACAGATACGCAGTATTTT.

This sequence joins TRBV5-1 and TRBJ2-5, with D uncertain. CDR3 length: 12 residues. Deletions cut 4 bases from V and 5 bases from J, with 9 bases between. Germline assignment: CDR1 SGHRS and CDR2 YFSETQ. CDR3: CASSPPRETQYF. The CDR3 DNA reads as TGCGCCAGCAGCCCCCCACGGGAGACCCAGTACTTC.

The rearrangement links TRBV7-2 to TRBJ2-7; 8 nucleotides agree with TRBD2. Germline V CDR1 and CDR2: SGHTA, FQGNSA. The CDR3 has 17 amino acids. Trimming cost V 1 base and J 3 bases; bases outside gene matches: 11. CDR3 residues: CASSLGGRGRGGYEQYF. The CDR3 nucleotides are TGTGCCAGCAGCTTAGGGGGACGGGGCCGGGGGGGCTACGAGCAGTACTTC.

This clone showed up just a few times. The V call is TRBV19, the J call TRBJ2-7; TRBD2 matches at 9 bases. The V gene end was trimmed by 10 bases and the J gene end by 7 bases; junction bases not matched to a gene: 14. Looked up from germline, CDR1 is LNHDA and CDR2 is SQIVND (reference sequence). The CDR3 consists of 14 residues. The CDR3 here is CATRWASGTEEQYF. CDR3 in DNA: TGTGCCACCAGATGGGCTAGCGGGACCGAGGAGCAGTACTTC. Drawing the rest from reference TRBV19 and TRBJ2-7, the complete variable domain is DGGITQSPKYLFRKEGQNVTLSCEQNLNHDAMYWYRQDPGQGLRLIYYSQIVNDFQKGDIAEGYSVSREKKESFPLTVTSAQKNPTAFYLCATRWASGTEEQYFGPGTRLTVT.

The chain employs TRBV29-1 and TRBJ1-1; 8 bases are shared with TRBD1. The CDR3 runs to 13 residues. V was clipped by 7 bases and J by 5 bases; unmatched bases: 9. Germline lookup yields CDR1 SQVTM and CDR2 ANQGSEA. The DNA of the CDR3 is TGCAGCGCCAGACAGGGGTGGGGGACTGAAGCTTTCTTT. As protein: CSARQGWGTEAFF. Using reference TRBV29-1 and TRBJ1-1 for the parts outside the CDR3, the full variable domain is SAVISQKPSRDICQRGTSLTIQCQVDSQVTMMFWYRQQPGQSLTLIATANQGSEATYESGFVIDKFPISRPNLTFSTLTVSNMSPEDSSIYLCSARQGWGTEAFFGQGTRLTVV.

The chain employs TRBV19 and TRBJ2-1, with D possibly matching TRBD2 (5 bases). The CDR3 length is 13 residues. V lost 2 bases and J 6 bases, leaving 8 bases between the germline ends. Germline V CDR1 and CDR2: LNHDA, SQIVND (reference sequence). The CDR3 coding sequence is TGTGCCAGTAGTATAATTACTAGCAATGAGCAGTTCTTC. This gives the protein CASSIITSNEQFF.

The chain links TRBV7-9 to TRBJ1-2, with TRBD1 matching 7 bases. CDR1 is SEHNR, CDR2 FQNEAQ, per germline (reference sequence). V gave up 5 bases and J gave up 3 bases; unmatched junction bases: 6. This CDR3 has 14 residues. CDR3 DNA sequence: TGTGCCAGCAGCGTAGGGACAGTTTACTATGGCTACACCTTC. Translation gives CASSVGTVYYGYTF.

This CDR3 is CASRLWWAEETQYF. For the CDR3, the DNA is TGTGCCAGCAGGTTGTGGTGGGCCGAAGAGACCCAGTACTTC. The chain joins TRBV5-6 to TRBJ2-5, with D hard to call. The CDR3 is made up of 14 amino acids. Trimming cost V 5 bases and J 3 bases, with 14 bases left between them. CDR1 is SGHDT, CDR2 YYEEEE, per germline.

The rearrangement uses TRBV29-1 and TRBJ2-1; 7 bases fit TRBD1. V shed 7 bases, J shed 3 bases, and the junction held 6 bases outside the gene matches. There are 13 residues in the CDR3. Germline V CDR1 and CDR2: SQVTM, ANQGSEA. CDR3 in DNA: TGCAGCGCGCACAGGGGAAACTACAATGAGCAGTTCTTC. Its protein product is CSAHRGNYNEQFF.

The CDR3 coding sequence is TGCGCCAGCAGCCAACAAGAGGCAGGGCCCGGGGAGCTGTTTTTT. Protein: CASSQQEAGPGELFF. The V and J genes are TRBV4-3 and TRBJ2-2; weak D call: TRBD1 (5 bases). Trimming pared 2 bases from V and 6 bases from J, leaving 13 bases between. Germline assignment: CDR1 LGHNA and CDR2 YSLEER. This CDR3 comprises 15 residues.

The J gene is TRBJ2-3, the V gene TRBV5-4, with D possibly matching TRBD2 (5 bases). This CDR3 contains 15 residues. V dropped 0 bases and J dropped 0 bases, with 8 bases sitting between them. Germline V gene data show CDR1 as SGHNT and CDR2 as YYREEE (reference sequence). The CDR3 region has the DNA TGTGCCAGCAGCTTGGACGGGGTCAGCACAGATACGCAGTATTTT. As protein: CASSLDGVSTDTQYF.

For this clone: This CDR3 is also generated by other DNA sequences in the sample. The chain joins TRBV2 to TRBJ2-7; 11 bases are a match to TRBD2. Germline V gene sequence: CDR1 SNHLY, CDR2 FYNNEI. This CDR3 is built from 15 residues. CDR3 in amino acids: CASSESLAGGYEQYV. The CDR3 bases are TGCGCCAGCAGTGAGTCGCTAGCGGGAGGCTACGAGCAGTACGTC.

This clone was counted a single time. The rearrangement joins TRBV29-1 to TRBJ1-2; D call uncertain. The CDR3 is 14 residues long. The germline V gene has CDR1 SQVTM and CDR2 ANQGSEA. V was pared by 0 bases and J by 4 bases, with 12 bases between. The CDR3 DNA reads as TGCAGCGTTGAAGATCCAGTCAGGTCCTATGGCTACACCTTC. Translated: CSVEDPVRSYGYTF.

The rearrangement joins TRBV6-5 to TRBJ2-1; 9 positions agree with TRBD2. Trimming removed 2 bases from V and 4 bases from J; junction bases left unmatched: 6. The germline CDR1 and CDR2 sequences are MNHEY and SVGAGI. This CDR3 is built from 16 residues. The CDR3 is CASSYEGLAGYNEQFF. The CDR3 bases are TGTGCCAGCAGTTACGAAGGGCTAGCGGGGTACAATGAGCAGTTCTTC.

The rearrangement links TRBV4-3 to TRBJ2-3; 12 positions agree with TRBD2. Germline V lookup: CDR1 LGHNA, CDR2 YSLEER. The junction had 5 bases not matched to a gene; V was cut back by 2 bases and J by 8 bases. The CDR3 length is 15 residues. The CDR3 is CASSQRLAGEGTQYF. The CDR3 DNA follows: TGCGCCAGCAGCCAACGACTAGCGGGAGAAGGTACGCAGTATTTT.

This chain joins TRBV5-1 and TRBJ2-1; TRBD1 aligns across 8 bases. The CDR3 is 15 amino acids. Per the germline V gene, CDR1 is SGHRS and CDR2 is YFSETQ. After removal of 2 bases from V and 8 bases from J, the junction contained 9 bases not matched to a gene. This chain's CDR3 is CASSFQGAGGDEQFF. The CDR3 DNA follows: TGCGCCAGCAGCTTTCAGGGGGCGGGTGGCGATGAGCAGTTCTTC.

This clone has a handful of counts. This sequence joins TRBV6-1 and TRBJ2-7, with 10 bases identical to TRBD2. V lost 3 bases to trimming and J lost 7 bases; unmatched junction nucleotides: 12. CDR3 length: 16 amino acids. Per the germline V gene, CDR1 is MNHNS and CDR2 is SASEGT. CDR3 amino acids: CASSDRSGRMGKEQYF. The CDR3, as DNA: TGTGCCAGCAGTGATCGTAGCGGGAGGATGGGAAAGGAGCAGTACTTC.

In the case of this clone: The junction departs from the called germline gene at one end, perhaps through a read error. This chain joins TRBV7-9 and TRBJ2-5; possible D gene TRBD1, 6 bases. Germline loops: CDR1 SEHNR, CDR2 FQNEAQ (reference sequence). The CDR3 extends over 15 amino acids. The CDR3 reads CSSSFNPGVTETQYF. CDR3 bases: TGTTCCAGCAGCTTTAACCCAGGGGTGACAGAGACCCAGTACTTC. Using reference TRBV7-9 and TRBJ2-5 for the parts outside the CDR3, the full variable domain is DTGVSQNPRHKITKRGQNVTFRCDPISEHNRLYWYRQTLGQGPEFLTYFQNEAQLEKSRLLSDRFSAERPKGSFSTLEIQRTEQGDSAMYLCSSSFNPGVTETQYFGPGTRLLVL.

The CDR3 region has the DNA TGTGCCAGCAGCGTCGGACTAGCGGGGGCCGGGGAGCTGTTTTTT. Translating gives CASSVGLAGAGELFF. The chain carries TRBV9 and TRBJ2-2, with 13 bases matching TRBD2. The trim removed 2 bases at V and 6 bases at J, leaving 1 base unmatched. CDR3 length equals 15 residues. Per germline, CDR1 SGDLS and CDR2 YYNGEE.